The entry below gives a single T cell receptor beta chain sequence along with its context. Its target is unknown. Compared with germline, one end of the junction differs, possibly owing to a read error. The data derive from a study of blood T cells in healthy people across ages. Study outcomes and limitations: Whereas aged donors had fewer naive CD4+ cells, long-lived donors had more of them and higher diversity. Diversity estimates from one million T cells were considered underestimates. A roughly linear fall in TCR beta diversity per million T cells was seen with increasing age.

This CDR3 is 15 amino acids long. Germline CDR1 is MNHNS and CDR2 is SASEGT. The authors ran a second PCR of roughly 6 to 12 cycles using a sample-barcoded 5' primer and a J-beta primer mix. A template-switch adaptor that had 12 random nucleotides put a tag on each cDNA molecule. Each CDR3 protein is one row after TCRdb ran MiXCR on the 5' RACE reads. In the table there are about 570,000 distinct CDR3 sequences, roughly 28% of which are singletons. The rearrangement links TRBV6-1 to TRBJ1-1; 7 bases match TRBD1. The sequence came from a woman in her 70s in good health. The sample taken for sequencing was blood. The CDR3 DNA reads TGTGCCAGCAGTAAAGCACAGGGGATGAACACTGAAGCTTTCTTT. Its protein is CASSKAQGMNTEAFF.